Listed below are T cell receptor beta chains from one sample, sequenced in a study of blood T cell repertoires in COVID-19. Profiled with immunoSEQ multiplex PCR; TCRdb holds only in-frame clones, not every one. This sample yields 450,000 to 500,000 clones, of which roughly 88% are seen a single time; 3.2% belongs to the top ten. The sample was peripheral blood. The receptor source for this set is a human donor in a cohort sampled during active COVID-19. Each CDR3 is given with its conserved first and last residue. A D gene is named only where the DNA matches it firmly. Not all rows give a size; the values are once, few, many and, for expanded clones, a class.

j_call	v_call	d_call	clone_size	cdr3_aa	cdr3_nt
TRBJ2-1	TRBV7-2	TRBD2	-	CASSPWAPSGRREQFF	TGTGCCAGCAGCCCCTGGGCGCCTAGCGGGAGACGTGAGCAGTTCTTC
TRBJ1-6	TRBV10-3	-	-	CAISVERYNSPLHF	TGTGCCATCAGTGTGGAGAGATATAATTCACCCCTCCACTTT
TRBJ2-1	TRBV19	TRBD2	once	CASSSRTSGTVTYNEQFF	TGTGCCAGTAGTTCCCGGACTAGCGGGACAGTAACCTACAATGAGCAGTTCTTC
TRBJ1-2	TRBV5-1	TRBD1	few	CASSPDRARGYTF	TGCGCCAGCAGCCCGGACAGGGCTCGGGGCTACACCTTC
TRBJ1-1	TRBV3-1/TRBV3-2	-	few	CASSPQTGNTEAFF	TGTGCCAGCAGCCCCCAGACAGGGAACACTGAAGCTTTCTTT
TRBJ1-6	TRBV6-5	-	-	CASNHGLFNSPLHF	TGTGCCAGCAATCATGGCCTCTTTAATTCACCCCTCCACTTT
TRBJ2-2	TRBV11-1	-	-	CASSYRLSTGELFF	TGTGCCAGCAGTTACCGACTCAGCACCGGGGAGCTGTTTTTT
TRBJ2-1	TRBV11-2	TRBD2	-	CASSLSAGGFNEQFF	TGTGCCAGCAGCTTATCAGCGGGAGGGTTTAATGAGCAGTTCTTC
TRBJ1-5	TRBV15	TRBD1	-	CATVEGGQGSGQPQHF	TGTGCCACTGTAGAGGGGGGACAGGGGTCTGGTCAGCCCCAGCATTTT
TRBJ1-2	TRBV25-1	-	-	CASSRATDTYGYTF	TGTGCCAGCAGTAGGGCGACAGATACCTATGGCTACACCTTC
TRBJ2-3	TRBV10-3	TRBD2	once	CAISEGLDSTDTQYF	TGTGCCATCAGTGAGGGACTAGACTCTACAGATACGCAGTATTTT
TRBJ2-7	TRBV29-1	-	-	CSVQGSWYEQYF	TGCAGCGTTCAAGGCAGTTGGTACGAGCAGTACTTC
TRBJ1-6	TRBV7-9	-	-	CASSLLNGSPLHF	TGTGCCAGCAGCTTATTAAACGGGTCACCCCTCCACTTT
TRBJ2-7	TRBV5-5	TRBD2	-	CASSLGTSREQYF	TGTGCCAGCAGCCTAGGGACTAGCAGAGAGCAGTACTTC
TRBJ2-7	TRBV27	TRBD2	-	CASRYQTSGSYEQYF	TGTGCCAGCCGGTATCAGACTAGCGGGAGTTACGAGCAGTACTTC
TRBJ1-5	TRBV30	-	-	CAWSGTLRNQPQHF	TGTGCCTGGAGTGGGACACTTCGCAATCAGCCCCAGCATTTT
TRBJ2-1	TRBV6-6	-	-	CASSYGTWDEQFF	TGTGCCAGCAGTTACGGGACTTGGGATGAGCAGTTCTTC
TRBJ1-5	TRBV5-6	TRBD1	-	CASSFRDRGYSNQPQHF	TGTGCCAGCAGCTTTAGGGACAGGGGTTATAGCAATCAGCCCCAGCATTTT
TRBJ2-7	TRBV6-5	TRBD2	-	CASSYTSGRAAYEQYF	TGTGCCAGCAGTTACACTAGCGGGAGGGCTGCCTACGAGCAGTACTTC
TRBJ1-1	TRBV2	-	-	CASRYLTGNTEAFF	TGTGCCAGCCGCTACCTGACAGGGAACACTGAAGCTTTCTTT
TRBJ1-2	TRBV30	-	-	CAWASTPREVGGYTF	TGTGCCTGGGCCTCAACCCCCCGGGAGGTCGGTGGCTACACCTTC
TRBJ1-2	TRBV29-1	-	-	CSVEVRPQVGGYTF	TGCAGCGTTGAAGTCCGGCCGCAGGTCGGTGGCTACACCTTC
TRBJ2-5	TRBV5-1	TRBD2	-	CASSLAGSGGGETQYF	TGCGCCAGCAGCTTGGCCGGGTCGGGAGGAGGGGAGACCCAGTACTTC
TRBJ2-2	TRBV7-9	TRBD2	-	CASSLDLAGGPGELFF	TGTGCCAGCAGCCTAGACCTAGCGGGAGGTCCCGGGGAGCTGTTTTTT
TRBJ2-7	TRBV30	TRBD2	-	CAWSVRSETSVKKYF	TGTGCCTGGAGTGTACGATCTGAGACTAGCGTTAAAAAGTACTTC
TRBJ1-1	TRBV14	-	-	CASSSQINTEAFF	TGTGCCAGCAGCAGTCAGATTAACACTGAAGCTTTCTTT
TRBJ2-3	TRBV19	TRBD1	-	CASSPQDRVPQPQYF	TGTGCCAGTAGTCCACAGGACAGGGTCCCTCAGCCCCAGTATTTT
TRBJ2-2	TRBV29-1	TRBD2	-	CSVGEGGDTGELFF	TGCAGCGTTGGTGAGGGAGGGGACACCGGGGAGCTGTTTTTT
TRBJ2-2	TRBV28	TRBD2	-	CASKGGRLNTGELFF	TGTGCCAGCAAGGGCGGGAGATTAAACACCGGGGAGCTGTTTTTT
TRBJ2-2	TRBV11-1	-	-	CASSSREAGELFF	TGTGCCAGCAGCTCGCGTGAGGCCGGGGAGCTGTTTTTT
TRBJ2-1	TRBV18	TRBD2	-	CASSLNAGLAAFNEQFF	TGTGCCAGCTCACTCAACGCAGGACTAGCGGCCTTCAATGAGCAGTTCTTC
TRBJ2-1	TRBV9	-	-	CASSGSTRPPWGSYNEQFF	TGTGCCAGCAGCGGAAGTACTAGACCGCCGTGGGGCTCCTACAATGAGCAGTTCTTC
TRBJ2-7	TRBV3-1/TRBV3-2	-	-	CASSQRGYYEQYF	TGTGCCAGCAGCCAAAGAGGTTACTACGAGCAGTACTTC
TRBJ2-3	TRBV18	TRBD1	-	CASSLKDRLFHITSTDTQYF	TGTGCCAGCTCACTTAAGGACAGGCTCTTCCACATAACTAGCACAGATACGCAGTATTTT
TRBJ2-7	TRBV6-5	-	-	CASSYSKENEQYF	TGTGCCAGCAGTTACTCGAAGGAGAACGAGCAGTACTTC
TRBJ1-3	TRBV19	-	-	CASSILARLVPSGNTIYF	TGTGCCAGTAGTATACTTGCCCGGTTAGTACCGTCTGGAAACACCATATATTTT
TRBJ2-1	TRBV7-3	TRBD2	-	CASSLAGDMSPYTQQFF	TGTGCCAGCAGCTTAGCGGGAGATATGAGTCCCTATACTCAGCAGTTCTTC
TRBJ1-2	TRBV6-1	-	-	CASSEDRVRGYTF	TGTGCCAGCAGTGAAGACCGGGTCCGTGGCTACACCTTC
TRBJ2-2	TRBV7-2	-	-	CASSLWGVIDTGELFF	TGTGCCAGCAGTCTTTGGGGGGTTATCGACACCGGGGAGCTGTTTTTT
TRBJ2-7	TRBV4-1	TRBD2	-	CASSQGTSGGDLTYEQYF	TGCGCCAGCAGCCAAGGGACTAGCGGGGGGGACCTAACCTACGAGCAGTACTTC
TRBJ2-3	TRBV5-6	TRBD2	-	CASSVALAGAYTDTQYF	TGTGCCAGCAGCGTTGCTCTAGCGGGAGCTTACACAGATACGCAGTATTTT
TRBJ2-1	TRBV7-9	TRBD2	few	CASSTRLASYNEQFF	TGTGCCAGCAGCACCCGACTAGCCTCTTACAATGAGCAGTTCTTC
TRBJ2-5	TRBV4-3	TRBD1	once	CASSVQGAETQYF	TGCGCCAGCAGCGTTCAGGGGGCCGAGACCCAGTACTTC
TRBJ1-5	TRBV10-2	TRBD1	once	CASSESDRVNQPQHF	TGCGCCAGCAGCGAATCCGACAGGGTCAATCAGCCCCAGCATTTT
TRBJ1-4	TRBV7-2	-	-	CASSLDGVGKLFF	TGTGCCAGCAGCTTAGATGGAGTTGGAAAACTGTTTTTT
TRBJ2-1	TRBV24-1	TRBD2	-	CATSDLLGLAGQMLFF	TGTGCCACCAGTGATTTGCTGGGACTAGCGGGACAGATGCTATTCTTC
TRBJ1-5	TRBV30	-	-	CAWSVTAYNQPQHF	TGTGCCTGGAGTGTGACAGCCTACAATCAGCCCCAGCATTTT
TRBJ1-2	TRBV7-8	-	-	CASSLRQDDRYGYTF	TGTGCCAGCAGCTTACGACAGGACGATCGCTATGGCTACACCTTC
TRBJ1-5	TRBV6-2/TRBV6-3	-	-	CASSYGAGTRPQHF	TGTGCCAGCAGTTACGGAGCGGGGACCCGGCCCCAGCATTTT
TRBJ2-5	TRBV5-8	TRBD1	once	CASSNRDRQETQYF	TGTGCCAGCAGCAATCGGGACAGGCAAGAGACCCAGTACTTC
TRBJ2-5	TRBV24-1	-	-	CATSDPRTGGVTQYF	TGTGCCACCAGTGATCCCCGGACAGGAGGGGTGACCCAGTACTTC
TRBJ2-3	TRBV5-1	TRBD1	-	CASSLQGEPHTDTQYF	TGCGCCAGCAGCCTGCAGGGGGAGCCCCACACAGATACGCAGTATTTT
TRBJ2-3	TRBV9	-	-	CASSVGASTGSTDTQYF	TGTGCCAGCAGCGTAGGGGCCTCGACAGGAAGCACAGATACGCAGTATTTT